The sample holds one count of the clone carrying this TCR beta chain. The record originates from a study of cytomegalovirus exposure and HLA in healthy donors. The PCR ran on 60 Vbeta and 13 Jbeta primers. This table comes from immunoSEQ multiplex PCR, and its TCRdb copy is limited to in-frame clones, with some not included. The sample has under 200,000 clones; about 80% are singletons. V was pared by 3 bases and J by 0 bases, with 2 bases of the junction left unmatched. The CDR3 consists of 14 residues. CDR1 LNHDA and CDR2 SQIVND come from the germline V gene (reference sequence). The TCR comes from a woman between 40 and 55 years old in good health and CMV-seronegative. The sequenced sample consisted of PBMCs. The V gene is TRBV19, the J gene TRBJ2-7, with 7 bases aligning to TRBD1. CDR3 nucleotide sequence: TGTGCCAGTAGTATGACAGGGATCTCCTACGAGCAGTACTTC. It encodes CASSMTGISYEQYF.